This T cell receptor beta chain appears in the sequencing data of a study of T cells in Graves' hyperthyroidism and ophthalmopathy (dated 2019 in TCRdb). Context from the whole study: Peripheral blood samples were taken at initial diagnosis, before any treatment was given. Thyroid tissue and blood T-cell repertoires from six Graves' hyperthyroidism patients were also compared in the study. The roughly 91 discovery patients were randomly divided into training and test sets at a 7:3 ratio. After blood sampling, hyperthyroidism patients were treated with methimazole at a starting dose of 30 mg daily, and ophthalmopathy patients were treated with high-dose intravenous methylprednisolone. Prospective prediction of ophthalmopathy was tested in an independent validation cohort of approximately 19 hyperthyroidism patients and 17 patients who later progressed to ophthalmopathy. A discovery cohort of about a hundred patients, 43 with Graves' ophthalmopathy and about 60 with stable Graves' hyperthyroidism, was used to find distinguishing TCR V-J signatures. The paper describes TCR Vbeta CDR3 sequencing of roughly 130 peripheral blood samples, made up of some 42 ophthalmopathy patients, more than 70 hyperthyroidism patients and some 17 progressor patients.

Graves' hyperthyroidism was defined as stable when no progression to ophthalmopathy occurred over 18 months of follow-up. Hyperthyroidism patients were newly diagnosed, with disease duration under 2 months, and aged 18 to 65 years. Patients with uncontrolled infections, other autoimmune diseases, pregnancy or lactation were excluded. Diagnoses were established on the basis of clinical symptoms, serum thyroxine and TRAb, thyroid ultrasound, and orbital computed tomography. PBMCs were isolated from around 10 ml of fresh peripheral blood by Ficoll-Paque density gradient centrifugation. Total RNA was extracted using Trizol reagent, and RNA quality was assessed on an Agilent 2100 Bioanalyzer. Here is what the overall study found, with its caveats: Most expanded thyroid clonotypes (frequency above 0.001) were also found in blood, which suggests that blood repertoires may mirror thyroid immune responses. In validation, the model predicted progression to ophthalmopathy with about 71% sensitivity and approximately 78% specificity, a median of around six months before onset. No statistical method was used to set the sample size in advance, and investigators knew the group allocation. Ophthalmopathy was separated from stable hyperthyroidism by a 13 V-J signature model, with around 90% sensitivity and about 81% specificity obtained in cross-validation and 80%/75% obtained in testing.

A note on this clonotype: Its antigen is currently not known. Per-nucleotide qualities are absent, and no much larger clonotype sits a single base away.

Amplification of TCR beta CDR3 regions was carried out from RNA transcripts. The first round of RT-PCR for the TCR CDR3 was performed with the HTBI primer set and the Qiagen OneStep RT-PCR kit. The libraries were constructed in a second round of multiplex PCR and then size-selected and purified. Sequencing of the libraries was done on an Illumina HiSeq2000 using paired-end 100 bp reads. The paper's data handling went like this. SOAPnuke was used to process the raw data, throwing out any read that contained adapters or uncalled bases, had a mean Phred below 15, or lacked an exact constant-primer or identifier match. COPE v1.2.5 was used to merge the high-quality paired reads, and each unique nucleotide sequence was defined as a clonotype. MiTCR v1.1 was used to align the clonotypes against IMGT TRBV, TRBD and TRBJ reference segments. Analysis was restricted to V-J combinations with a frequency above 0.0001, which covered 99.2% of repertoires. A TCS score was defined as the ratio of F50 (clonal expansion) to E x V (chaos), with BLOSUM62-based TCRdist applied between CDR3 peptides within each V-J. Welch's t-statistics and random forest reduced around 520 V-J features to 13, which were used in a naive Bayes classifier (R e1071). TCRdb reanalyzed the raw reads on its own, using fastp at Q25 for trimming and MiXCR for clone calling, and kept in-frame beta chains. A single entry per CDR3 protein holds the most common genes and DNA from its merged rows. The V and J calls reflect TCRdb's pipeline rather than the authors' work. Across this sample there are hundreds of thousands of distinct CDR3 sequences, with less than 20% seen only once. The ten most abundant clones make up 12% to 15% of the sample.

The junction carries 15 bases between V and J, which are trimmed by 1 base and 5 bases respectively. CDR1 and CDR2 (DFQATT, SNEGSKA) derive from the germline V gene (reference sequence). The CDR3 goes from the cysteine to the phenylalanine over 15 residues. Only the CDR3 part of the read is kept: 45 bases, read in frame from the first base. Sequenced: blood. This chain joins TRBV20-1 to TRBJ1-5; TRBD1 might be the D gene, on 5 matching bases. This sequence was found in a young woman with Graves' hyperthyroidism. The CDR3 loop reads CSARGPKGSDQPQHF. Here is the DNA: TGCAGTGCTAGAGGCCCCAAGGGGAGCGATCAGCCCCAGCATTTT.